The rows below give T cell receptor beta chains drawn from one sample of a study of PD-1 blockade in classical Hodgkin lymphoma. Sequencing was performed with immunoSEQ multiplex PCR; in TCRdb, only in-frame clones are kept and a portion is missing. The profile shows 25,000 to 35,000 clones, approximately 85% of them singletons. The sample in question was CD4+ T cells from blood, obtained at baseline. These receptors were obtained from a human donor with classical Hodgkin lymphoma. Each CDR3 is given with its conserved first and last residue. Each record gives: J gene, clone size, D gene, V gene, CDR3 protein, CDR3 DNA. A D gene is named only where the DNA matches it firmly. Part of the rows lack a size; the others show once, few, many or a class for expanded clones.

J gene: TRBJ1-1; clone size: -; D gene: -; V gene: TRBV6-1; CDR3 protein: CASSVRDTNTEAFF; CDR3 DNA: TGTGCCAGCAGTGTGAGGGACACGAACACTGAAGCTTTCTTT
J gene: TRBJ1-1; clone size: -; D gene: -; V gene: TRBV5-5; CDR3 protein: CASSTGILTEAFF; CDR3 DNA: TGTGCCAGCAGCACAGGGATCCTTACCGAAGCTTTCTTT
J gene: TRBJ1-2; clone size: few; D gene: -; V gene: TRBV11-2; CDR3 protein: CASSQGTLYGYTF; CDR3 DNA: TGTGCCAGCAGTCAAGGGACATTATATGGCTACACCTTC
J gene: TRBJ1-5; clone size: few; D gene: TRBD1; V gene: TRBV6-9; CDR3 protein: CASNGDRGHF; CDR3 DNA: TGTGCCAGCAATGGGGACAGGGGACATTTT
J gene: TRBJ2-2; clone size: -; D gene: -; V gene: TRBV2; CDR3 protein: CASSEMGNTGELFF; CDR3 DNA: TGTGCCAGCAGTGAAATGGGGAACACCGGGGAGCTGTTTTTT
J gene: TRBJ2-7; clone size: -; D gene: TRBD1; V gene: TRBV7-6; CDR3 protein: CASSFQGVPYEQYF; CDR3 DNA: TGTGCCAGCAGCTTTCAGGGGGTGCCCTACGAGCAGTACTTC
J gene: TRBJ1-3; clone size: -; D gene: -; V gene: TRBV2; CDR3 protein: CASSTDSPSSGNTIYF; CDR3 DNA: TGTGCCAGCAGTACGGACAGCCCTAGCTCTGGAAACACCATATATTTT
J gene: TRBJ2-6; clone size: -; D gene: -; V gene: TRBV19; CDR3 protein: CASSIDGRASSGANVLTF; CDR3 DNA: TGTGCCAGTAGTATAGATGGCAGGGCCAGCTCTGGGGCCAACGTCCTGACTTTC
J gene: TRBJ2-5; clone size: once; D gene: TRBD1; V gene: TRBV27; CDR3 protein: CASSSGTGGVETQYF; CDR3 DNA: TGTGCCAGCAGCTCCGGGACAGGGGGTGTGGAGACCCAGTACTTC
J gene: TRBJ1-2; clone size: -; D gene: -; V gene: TRBV7-8; CDR3 protein: CASSSSRVYANYGYTF; CDR3 DNA: TGTGCCAGCAGCTCCAGCAGGGTTTATGCTAACTATGGCTACACCTTC
J gene: TRBJ2-5; clone size: -; D gene: -; V gene: TRBV7-9; CDR3 protein: CASSFTRRWETQYF; CDR3 DNA: TGTGCCAGCAGCTTTACTCGGAGGTGGGAGACCCAGTACTTC
J gene: TRBJ2-5; clone size: -; D gene: -; V gene: TRBV7-9; CDR3 protein: CASISWKQETQYF; CDR3 DNA: TGTGCCAGCATCTCCTGGAAGCAAGAGACCCAGTACTTC
J gene: TRBJ1-2; clone size: few; D gene: -; V gene: TRBV30; CDR3 protein: CAWSAGVGGYTF; CDR3 DNA: TGTGCCTGGAGTGCAGGGGTGGGCGGCTACACCTTC
J gene: TRBJ1-4; clone size: once; D gene: TRBD1; V gene: TRBV25-1; CDR3 protein: CASSAGTGREGEKLFF; CDR3 DNA: TGTGCCAGCAGTGCGGGGACAGGGAGAGAAGGGGAAAAACTGTTCTTT
J gene: TRBJ1-5; clone size: -; D gene: -; V gene: TRBV15; CDR3 protein: CATSREGAPHQPQHF; CDR3 DNA: TGTGCCACCAGCAGAGAAGGGGCTCCGCATCAGCCCCAGCATTTT
J gene: TRBJ2-3; clone size: once; D gene: TRBD2; V gene: TRBV18; CDR3 protein: CASSPPSGARTDTQYF; CDR3 DNA: TGTGCCAGCTCACCACCAAGCGGGGCCCGCACAGATACGCAGTATTTT